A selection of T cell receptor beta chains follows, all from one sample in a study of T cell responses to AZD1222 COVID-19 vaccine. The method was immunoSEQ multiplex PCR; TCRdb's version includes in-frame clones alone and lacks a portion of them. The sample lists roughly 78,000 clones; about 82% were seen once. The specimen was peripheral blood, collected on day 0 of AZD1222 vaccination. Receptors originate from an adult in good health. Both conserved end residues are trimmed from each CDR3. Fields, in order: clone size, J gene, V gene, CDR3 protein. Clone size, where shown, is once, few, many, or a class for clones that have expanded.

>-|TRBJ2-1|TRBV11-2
ASSLGLAGSGREQF
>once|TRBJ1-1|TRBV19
ASRKGDPWDTEAF
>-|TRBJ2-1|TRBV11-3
ASSLGLAGEVEQF
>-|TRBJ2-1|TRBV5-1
ASSFLAGYNEQF
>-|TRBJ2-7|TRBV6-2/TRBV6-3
ASSQGQGASYEQY
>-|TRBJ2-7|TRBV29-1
SVEDLGDGWSEQY
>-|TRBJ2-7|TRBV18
ASSPPLAGVREQY
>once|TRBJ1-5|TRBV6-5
AGGTAGDQPQH
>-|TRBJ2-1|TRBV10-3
AISESGQGPYNEQF
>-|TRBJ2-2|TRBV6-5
ASSVRSGELF
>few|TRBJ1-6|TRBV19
ASSRTENSPLH
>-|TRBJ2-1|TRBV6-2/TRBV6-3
ASSYIRNEQF
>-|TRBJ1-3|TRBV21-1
ASSKGTGNTIY
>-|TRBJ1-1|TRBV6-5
ASRQADRQNTEAF
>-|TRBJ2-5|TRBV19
ASKLLASGQETQY
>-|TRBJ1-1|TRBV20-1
GPLKNTEAF
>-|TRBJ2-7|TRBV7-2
ASSPPPLAGGPTYEQY
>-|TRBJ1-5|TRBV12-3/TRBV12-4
ASSFGGEMAQH
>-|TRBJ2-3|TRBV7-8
ASRASSGESDTQY
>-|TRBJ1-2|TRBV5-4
ASSLEIRAGSRGYT
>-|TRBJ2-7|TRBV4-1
ASSPTGGALYEQY
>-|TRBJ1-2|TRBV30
AWSEQGTYGYT
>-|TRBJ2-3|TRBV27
ASSLGWVPADTQY
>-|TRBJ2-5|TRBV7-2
ASSFGQGETQY
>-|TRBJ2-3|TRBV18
ASSRTGVTDTQY
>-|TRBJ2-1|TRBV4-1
ASSQRYLAGAYNEQF
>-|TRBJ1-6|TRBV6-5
ASCRQGYYNSPLH
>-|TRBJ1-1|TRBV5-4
ASSPPGQGRNTEAF
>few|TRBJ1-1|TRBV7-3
ASSLRLDTEAF
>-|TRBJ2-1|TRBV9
ASSPPGKEQF
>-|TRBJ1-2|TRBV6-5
ASSPSRGAGGYT
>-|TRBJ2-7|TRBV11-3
ASSSGAGVAYEQY
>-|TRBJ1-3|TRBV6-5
ASSWGDRDGNTIY
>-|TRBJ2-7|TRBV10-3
AISESTGAEQY
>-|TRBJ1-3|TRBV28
ASSFRTVGNTIY
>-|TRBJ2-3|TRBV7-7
ASSPDGGGPDTQY
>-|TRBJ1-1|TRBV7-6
ASTATVGDTEAF
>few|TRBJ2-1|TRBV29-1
SVGQGSYNEQF
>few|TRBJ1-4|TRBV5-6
ASSLEGLGEKLF
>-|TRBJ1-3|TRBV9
ASSADRANSGNTIY
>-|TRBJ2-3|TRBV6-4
ASSDSTSGGADTQY
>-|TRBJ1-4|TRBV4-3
ASSQDGPGNEKLF
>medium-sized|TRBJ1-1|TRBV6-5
ASSYSVGTGTEAF
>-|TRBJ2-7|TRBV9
ASSHGGQGGEQY
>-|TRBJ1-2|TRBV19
ASSTTTARGYT
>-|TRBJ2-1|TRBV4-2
ASSQGGSEQF
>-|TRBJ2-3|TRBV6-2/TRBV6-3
ASSYPSEGPLTQY
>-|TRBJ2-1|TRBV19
ASSMRGNEQF